This T cell receptor beta chain was found in a study of blood T cell repertoires in COVID-19. As for the study in general: The samples span acute and convalescent COVID-19 from the United States, Italy and Spain.

Clones were sequenced by immunoSEQ multiplex PCR, and TCRdb holds only the in-frame ones, with some missing. Among around 500,000 clones listed, 88% were seen once. The germline gives CDR1 MNHEY, CDR2 SMNVEV (reference sequence). The CDR3 contains 12 residues. V gave up 6 bases and J gave up 9 bases, with 14 bases separating them. This chain connects TRBV27 to TRBJ1-1, with a tentative D call TRBD1 (6 bases). Sequencing was carried out using PBMCs or T cells enriched from blood (not recorded which). This receptor was taken from a woman aged 60-75 years who had recovered from COVID-19. CDR3 sequence reads: CASREGTGQAFF. DNA for the CDR3: TGTGCCAGCAGAGAGGGCACAGGGCAAGCTTTCTTT.